This T cell receptor beta chain is from a study of T cell repertoires in cytomegalovirus infection. V gave up 1 base and J gave up 4 bases, with 19 bases separating them. CDR1 is ENHRY, CDR2 SYGVKD, per germline. The CDR3 has 17 residues. TCRdb reanalysed the reads using MiXCR and keeps one entry per CDR3 protein. The table includes roughly 570,000 distinct CDR3 sequences, about 40% detected once. To note about this clonotype: The antigen is not known.

The origin of this receptor is a human donor in good health (CMV status not recorded). Some clones in this sample may be carry-over from other donors' samples. Here the sequenced sample was cultured PBMCs, taken from culture after CMV antigen stimulation. This rearrangement joins TRBV10-3 to TRBJ1-2; unclear D gene. CDR3 protein: CAISEYFDPSSGYGYTF. Here the CDR3 DNA reads TGTGCCATCAGTGAGTACTTCGACCCCTCCAGTGGCTATGGCTACACCTTC.